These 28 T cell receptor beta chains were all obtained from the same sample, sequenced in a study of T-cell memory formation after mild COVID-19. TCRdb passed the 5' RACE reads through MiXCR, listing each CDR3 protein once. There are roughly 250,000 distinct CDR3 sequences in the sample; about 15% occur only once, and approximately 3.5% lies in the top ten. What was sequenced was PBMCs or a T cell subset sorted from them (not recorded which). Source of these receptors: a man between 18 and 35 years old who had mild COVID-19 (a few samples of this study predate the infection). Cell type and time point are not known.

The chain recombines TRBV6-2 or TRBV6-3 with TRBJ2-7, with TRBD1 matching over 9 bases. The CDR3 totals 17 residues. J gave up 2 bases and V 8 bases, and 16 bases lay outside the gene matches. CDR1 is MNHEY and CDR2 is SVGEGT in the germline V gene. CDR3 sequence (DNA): TGTGCCAGCTCCCCTGGGGCCGGGACAGGGAGGCCCTACGAGCAGTACGTC. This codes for CASSPGAGTGRPYEQYV.

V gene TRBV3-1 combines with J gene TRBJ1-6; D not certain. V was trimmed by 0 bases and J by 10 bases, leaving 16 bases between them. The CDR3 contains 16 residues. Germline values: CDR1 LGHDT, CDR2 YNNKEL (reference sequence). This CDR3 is CASSQDSGTVGSPLHF. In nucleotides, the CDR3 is TGTGCCAGCAGCCAAGATTCGGGAACAGTAGGATCACCCCTCCACTTT.

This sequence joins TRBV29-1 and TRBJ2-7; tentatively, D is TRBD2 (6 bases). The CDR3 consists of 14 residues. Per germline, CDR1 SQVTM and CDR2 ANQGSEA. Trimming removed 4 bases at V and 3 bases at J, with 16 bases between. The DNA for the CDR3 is TGCAGCGTTGCGTCTAGCGAGAATGTCTACGAGCAGTACTTC. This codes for CSVASSENVYEQYF.

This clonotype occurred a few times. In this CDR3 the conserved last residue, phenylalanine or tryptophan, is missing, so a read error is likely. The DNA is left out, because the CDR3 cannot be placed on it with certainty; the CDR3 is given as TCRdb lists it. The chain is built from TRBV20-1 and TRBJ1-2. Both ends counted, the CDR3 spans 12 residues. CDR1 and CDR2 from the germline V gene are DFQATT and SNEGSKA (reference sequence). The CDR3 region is CSAREPSNLSVV.

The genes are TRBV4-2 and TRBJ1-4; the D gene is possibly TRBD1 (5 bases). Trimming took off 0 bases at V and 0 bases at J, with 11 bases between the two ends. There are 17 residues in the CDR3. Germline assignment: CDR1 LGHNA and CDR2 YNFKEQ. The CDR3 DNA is TGTGCCAGCAGCCAAGACCGAAGGGGTGCAACTAATGAAAAACTGTTTTTT. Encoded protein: CASSQDRRGATNEKLFF.

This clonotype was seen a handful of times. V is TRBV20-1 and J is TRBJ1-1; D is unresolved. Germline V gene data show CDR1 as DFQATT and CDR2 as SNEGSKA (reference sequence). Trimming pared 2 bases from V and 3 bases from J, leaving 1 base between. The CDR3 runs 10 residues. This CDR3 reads CSARHTEAFF. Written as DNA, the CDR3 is TGCAGTGCTAGACACACTGAAGCTTTCTTT.

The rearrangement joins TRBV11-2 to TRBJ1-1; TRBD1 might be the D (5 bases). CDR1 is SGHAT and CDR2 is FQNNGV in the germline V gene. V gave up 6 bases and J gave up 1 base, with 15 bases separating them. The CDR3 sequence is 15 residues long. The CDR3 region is CASRRPGRRNTEAFF. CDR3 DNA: TGTGCCAGCAGAAGGCCGGGACGTCGGAACACTGAAGCTTTCTTT. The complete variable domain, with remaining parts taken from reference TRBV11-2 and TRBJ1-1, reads EAGVAQSPRYKIIEKRQSVAFWCNPISGHATLYWYQQILGQGPKLLIQFQNNGVVDDSQLPKDRFSAERLKGVDSTLKIQPAKLEDSAVYLCASRRPGRRNTEAFFGQGTRLTVV.

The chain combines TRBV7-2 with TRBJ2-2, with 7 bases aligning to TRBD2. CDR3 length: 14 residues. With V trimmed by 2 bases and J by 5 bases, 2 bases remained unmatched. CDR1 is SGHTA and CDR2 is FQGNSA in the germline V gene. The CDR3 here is CASSLMGGTGELFF. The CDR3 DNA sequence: TGTGCCAGCAGCTTAATGGGAGGGACCGGGGAGCTGTTTTTT.

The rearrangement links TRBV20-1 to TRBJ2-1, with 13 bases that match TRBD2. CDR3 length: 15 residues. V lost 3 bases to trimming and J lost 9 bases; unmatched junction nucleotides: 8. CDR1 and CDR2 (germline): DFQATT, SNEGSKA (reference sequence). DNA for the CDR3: TGCAGTGCTAGCCACTCGACTAGCGGGGGGACTGAGCAGTTCTTC. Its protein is CSASHSTSGGTEQFF.

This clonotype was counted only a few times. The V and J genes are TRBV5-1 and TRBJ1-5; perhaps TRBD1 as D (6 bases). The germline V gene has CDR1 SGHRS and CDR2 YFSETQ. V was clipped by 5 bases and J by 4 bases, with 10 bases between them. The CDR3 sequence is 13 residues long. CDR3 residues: CASRGGQNQPQHF. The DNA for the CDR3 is TGCGCCAGCAGGGGGGGGCAGAATCAGCCCCAGCATTTT.

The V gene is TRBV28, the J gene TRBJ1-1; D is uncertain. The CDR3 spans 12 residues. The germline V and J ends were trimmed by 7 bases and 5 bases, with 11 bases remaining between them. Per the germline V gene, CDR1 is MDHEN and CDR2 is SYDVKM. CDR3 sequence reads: CASIRAGTEAFF. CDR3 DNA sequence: TGTGCCAGCATCCGCGCCGGAACTGAAGCTTTCTTT.

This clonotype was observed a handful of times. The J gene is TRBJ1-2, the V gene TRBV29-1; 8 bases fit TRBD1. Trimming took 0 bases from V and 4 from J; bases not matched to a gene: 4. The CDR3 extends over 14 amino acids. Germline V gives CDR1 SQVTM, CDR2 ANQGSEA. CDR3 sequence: CSVEDAGQAYGYTF. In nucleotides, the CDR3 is TGCAGCGTTGAAGATGCGGGACAGGCCTATGGCTACACCTTC.

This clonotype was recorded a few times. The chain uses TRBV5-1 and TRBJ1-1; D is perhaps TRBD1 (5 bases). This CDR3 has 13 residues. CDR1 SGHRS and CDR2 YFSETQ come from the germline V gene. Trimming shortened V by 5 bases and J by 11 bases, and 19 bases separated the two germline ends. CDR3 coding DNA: TGCGCCAGCAGAGTCGCCGCGGGGCTTGAGGCTTTCTTT. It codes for CASRVAAGLEAFF. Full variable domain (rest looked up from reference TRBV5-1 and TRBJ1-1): KAGVTQTPRYLIKTRGQQVTLSCSPISGHRSVSWYQQTPGQGLQFLFEYFSETQRNKGNFPGRFSGRQFSNSRSEMNVSTLELGDSALYLCASRVAAGLEAFFGQGTRLTVV.

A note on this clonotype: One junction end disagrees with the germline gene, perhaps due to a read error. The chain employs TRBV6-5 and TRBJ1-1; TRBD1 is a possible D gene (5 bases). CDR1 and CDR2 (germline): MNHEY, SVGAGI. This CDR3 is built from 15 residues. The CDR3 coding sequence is TGTGCCAGCAGCTACTCGGACAACATGGGGACTGAAGCTTTCTTT. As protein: CASSYSDNMGTEAFF.

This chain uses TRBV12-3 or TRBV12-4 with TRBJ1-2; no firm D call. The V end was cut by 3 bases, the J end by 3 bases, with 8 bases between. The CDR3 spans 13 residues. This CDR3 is CASSLAAHYGYTF. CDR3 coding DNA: TGTGCCAGCAGTTTGGCAGCCCACTATGGCTACACCTTC.

CDR3 nucleotides: TGTGCCAGCAGCCCCGGCAGGGGTAGTTGGTCCTACGAGCAGTACTTC. Residues: CASSPGRGSWSYEQYF. The V gene is TRBV7-9, the J gene TRBJ2-7; D is possibly TRBD1 (6 bases). CDR1 is SEHNR, CDR2 FQNEAQ, per germline (reference sequence). V gave up 5 bases and J gave up 1 base, with 18 bases separating them. This CDR3 comprises 16 residues.

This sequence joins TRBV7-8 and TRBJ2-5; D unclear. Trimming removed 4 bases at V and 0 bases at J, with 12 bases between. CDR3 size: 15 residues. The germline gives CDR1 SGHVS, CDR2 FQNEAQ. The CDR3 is CASSSGRLYQETQYF. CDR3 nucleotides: TGTGCCAGCAGCTCCGGACGGCTGTACCAAGAGACCCAGTACTTC.

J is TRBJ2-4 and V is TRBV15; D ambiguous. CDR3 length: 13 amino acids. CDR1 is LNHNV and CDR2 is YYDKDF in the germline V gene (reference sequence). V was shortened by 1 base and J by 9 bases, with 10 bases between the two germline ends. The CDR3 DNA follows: TGTGCCACCAGCAGAGCTACCCCGGGCATTCAGTACTTC. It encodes CATSRATPGIQYF.

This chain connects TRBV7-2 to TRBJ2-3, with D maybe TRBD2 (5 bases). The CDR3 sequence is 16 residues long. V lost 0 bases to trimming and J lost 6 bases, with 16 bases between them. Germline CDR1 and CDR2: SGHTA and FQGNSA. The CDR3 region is CASSLAPPRRRDTQYF. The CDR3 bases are TGTGCCAGCAGCTTAGCCCCACCACGGCGGAGGGATACGCAGTATTTT.

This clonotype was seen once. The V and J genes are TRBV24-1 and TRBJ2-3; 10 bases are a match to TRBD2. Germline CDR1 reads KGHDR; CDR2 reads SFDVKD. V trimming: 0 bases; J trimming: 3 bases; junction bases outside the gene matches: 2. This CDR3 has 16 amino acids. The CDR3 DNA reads TGTGCCACCAGTGATTTGGAACTAGCGGGGACAGATACGCAGTATTTT. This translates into CATSDLELAGTDTQYF.

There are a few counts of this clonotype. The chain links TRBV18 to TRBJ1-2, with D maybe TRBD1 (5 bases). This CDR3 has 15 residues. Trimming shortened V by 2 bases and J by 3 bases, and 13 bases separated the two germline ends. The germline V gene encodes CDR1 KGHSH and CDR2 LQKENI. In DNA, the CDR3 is TGTGCCAGCTCACCAAAGACCGGGACGGACTATGGCTACACCTTC. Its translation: CASSPKTGTDYGYTF.

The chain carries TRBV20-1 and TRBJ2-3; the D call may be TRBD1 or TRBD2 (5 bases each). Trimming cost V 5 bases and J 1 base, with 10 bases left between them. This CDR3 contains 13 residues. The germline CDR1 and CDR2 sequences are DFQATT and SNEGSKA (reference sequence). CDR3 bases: TGCAGTGCTCCCGGGACCGGCACAGATACGCAGTATTTT. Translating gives CSAPGTGTDTQYF.

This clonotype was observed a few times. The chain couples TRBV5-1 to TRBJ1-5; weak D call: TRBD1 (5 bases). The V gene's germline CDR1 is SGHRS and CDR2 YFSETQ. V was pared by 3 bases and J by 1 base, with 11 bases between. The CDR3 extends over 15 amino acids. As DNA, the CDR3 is TGCGCCAGCAGCTGGGATGGGGGGAGCAATCAGCCCCAGCATTTT. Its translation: CASSWDGGSNQPQHF.

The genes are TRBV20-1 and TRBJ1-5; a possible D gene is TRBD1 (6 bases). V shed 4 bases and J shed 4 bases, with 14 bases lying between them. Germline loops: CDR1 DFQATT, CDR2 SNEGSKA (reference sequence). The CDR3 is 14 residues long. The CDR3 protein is CSATWTAPNQPQHF. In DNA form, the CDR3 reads TGCAGTGCTACCTGGACAGCTCCGAATCAGCCCCAGCATTTT.

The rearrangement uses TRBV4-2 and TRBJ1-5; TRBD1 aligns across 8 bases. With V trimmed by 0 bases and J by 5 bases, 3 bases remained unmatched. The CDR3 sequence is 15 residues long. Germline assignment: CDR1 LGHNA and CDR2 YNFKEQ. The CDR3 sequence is CASSQDQDRDQPQHF. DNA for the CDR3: TGTGCCAGCAGCCAAGATCAGGACAGGGATCAGCCCCAGCATTTT.

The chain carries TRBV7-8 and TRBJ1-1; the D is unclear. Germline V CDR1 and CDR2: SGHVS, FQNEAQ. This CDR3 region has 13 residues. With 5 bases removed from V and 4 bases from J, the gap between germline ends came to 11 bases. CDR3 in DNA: TGTGCCAGCAGCCCCTGGTCGGGCACTGAAGCTTTCTTT. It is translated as CASSPWSGTEAFF.

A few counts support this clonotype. The CDR3 loop is CASSLEGGSGQPQHF. The CDR3 region has the DNA TGCGCCAGCAGCTTGGAAGGGGGGTCGGGTCAGCCCCAGCATTTT. This chain joins TRBV5-1 and TRBJ1-5; TRBD1 is a possible D gene (6 bases). The CDR3 runs to 15 residues. V was trimmed by 0 bases and J by 6 bases, leaving 13 bases between them. Germline CDR1 SGHRS, CDR2 YFSETQ.

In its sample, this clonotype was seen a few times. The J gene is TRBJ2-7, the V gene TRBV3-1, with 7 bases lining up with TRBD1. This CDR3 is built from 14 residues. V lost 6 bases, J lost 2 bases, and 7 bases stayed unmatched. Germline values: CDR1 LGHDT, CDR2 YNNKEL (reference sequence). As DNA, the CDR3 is TGTGCCAGCAGTGGGACAGCCCAACCCTACGAGCAGTACGTC. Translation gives CASSGTAQPYEQYV.